This TCR beta chain appears in the sequencing data of a study of blood T cell repertoires in COVID-19 (dated by TCRdb to 2020 to 2021). For context, the study as a whole: The collaborator samples originated in the United States, Italy and Spain and spanned the acute and convalescent phases of COVID-19. Sample metadata almost always included a de-identified subject ID, COVID-19 status, age in years and sex. Deeply sampled blood TCRbeta repertoires from subjects exposed to, actively infected with, or recovered from COVID-19 were included in the dataset. Where HLA class I and class II types were available, the types were taken from metadata supplied by the sample provider, not from assay-based typing. The samples were drawn from the first 160 participants of the ongoing ImmuneRACE study and from about 1,200 subjects provided by 6 global collaborators. The repertoires were made available in a free public database intended to serve as a resource for research on the immune response to SARS-CoV-2. The material from the prospective study consisted of cDNA or gDNA derived from T cells, B-cell-depleted T cells, or PBMCs. Points the paper makes about the study in general: The quantity of clinical and demographic metadata differed by source and by participant and was supplied without curation.

The sample holds one count of this clone. The antigen it binds to is not known. No base quality values were provided; no much bigger clone lies one nucleotide off. In the prospective study, participants were about 18 to 100 years old, resided in around 25 geographic areas of the United States, and were enrolled through a virtual design. In the prospective study, participants were assigned to cohorts based on the clinical history participants reported in a screening survey and a study questionnaire. In the prospective study, whole blood, serum and a nasopharyngeal or oropharyngeal swab were collected from each participant by mobile phlebotomists. Participants in the prospective study had the option to provide additional blood draws and questionnaires over an approximately two-month period. Before DNA extraction, blood samples from the prospective study were shipped at room temperature or frozen. TCRbeta CDR3 regions were amplified from genomic DNA by means of the immunoSEQ Assay, a bias-controlled multiplex PCR. The original pipeline was this. The number of nucleated cells in each sample was estimated from the amplification of reference gene primers within the assay. To quantify the absolute abundance of each unique TCRbeta CDR3 rearrangement, sequence reads were collapsed and filtered. For each sample, productive Simpson clonality was calculated by taking the square root of Simpson's diversity index across productive rearrangements. TCRdb's version of the immuneACCESS table is confined to in-frame rearrangements and falls short of the full clone set. An unresolved V gene accounts for under half of the shortfall where checked; the remainder is of unknown origin. V and J calls and clone size are as listed in that table; D and trimming were resolved from the DNA. Across this sample there are under 500,000 clones, with around nine tenths seen only once. In total, the top ten clones hold 1.5% to 2% of the sample.

V is cut back by 4 bases and J by 3 bases, with 4 bases in the junction unmatched. From the cysteine through the phenylalanine, the CDR3 covers 13 amino acids. Only the CDR3 DNA stays, 39 bases, in frame from base 1. Per the germline V gene, SQVTM is the CDR1 and ANQGSEA is the CDR2. Sample: PBMCs or T cells enriched from blood (not recorded which). This receptor chain uses TRBV29-1 and TRBJ2-7; a stretch of 9 junction bases matches TRBD2. This sequence was found in a young woman with acute COVID-19. The DNA sequence reads TGCAGCGTTGGTAGCGGGAGAGACTACGAGCAGTACTTC. Translation gives CSVGSGRDYEQYF.